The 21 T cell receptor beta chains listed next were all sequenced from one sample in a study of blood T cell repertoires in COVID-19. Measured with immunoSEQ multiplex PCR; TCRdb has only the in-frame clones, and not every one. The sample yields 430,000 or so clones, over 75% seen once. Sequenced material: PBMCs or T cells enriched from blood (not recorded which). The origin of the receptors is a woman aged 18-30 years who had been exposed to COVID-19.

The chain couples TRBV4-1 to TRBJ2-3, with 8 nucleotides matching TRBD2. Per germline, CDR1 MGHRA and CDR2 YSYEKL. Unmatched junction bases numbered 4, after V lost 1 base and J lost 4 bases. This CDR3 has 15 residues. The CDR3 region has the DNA TGCGCCAGCAGCCAAGGACTAGCGAGCGCAGATACGCAGTATTTT. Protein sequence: CASSQGLASADTQYF.

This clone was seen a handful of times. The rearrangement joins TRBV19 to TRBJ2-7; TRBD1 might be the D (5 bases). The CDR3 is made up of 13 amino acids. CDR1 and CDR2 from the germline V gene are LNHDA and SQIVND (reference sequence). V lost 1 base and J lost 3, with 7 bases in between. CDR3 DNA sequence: TGTGCCAGTAGTATAGGGGGCCTCTACGAGCAGTACTTC. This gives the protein CASSIGGLYEQYF.

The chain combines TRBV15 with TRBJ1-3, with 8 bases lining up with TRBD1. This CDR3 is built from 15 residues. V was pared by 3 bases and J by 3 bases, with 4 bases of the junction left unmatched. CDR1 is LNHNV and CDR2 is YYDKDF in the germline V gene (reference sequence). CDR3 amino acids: CATSRGQDLGNTIYF. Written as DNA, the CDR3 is TGTGCCACCAGCAGGGGACAGGACCTTGGAAACACCATATATTTT.

The CDR3 protein is CASSGGQGFSYEQYF. The CDR3 DNA reads TGTGCCAGCAGCGGGGGACAGGGCTTCTCCTACGAGCAGTACTTC. This chain uses TRBV9 with TRBJ2-7; 9 positions match TRBD1. Germline V gene data show CDR1 as SGDLS and CDR2 as YYNGEE. This CDR3 region has 15 residues. The J segment lost 0 bases and the V segment lost 3 bases, leaving 4 bases of the junction unmatched.

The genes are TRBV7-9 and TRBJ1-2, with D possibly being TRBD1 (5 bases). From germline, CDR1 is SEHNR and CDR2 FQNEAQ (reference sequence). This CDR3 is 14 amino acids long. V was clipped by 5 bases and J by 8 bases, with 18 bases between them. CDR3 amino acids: CASSPDGTLKGYTF. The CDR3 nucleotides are TGTGCCAGCAGCCCGGACGGGACTCTAAAGGGCTACACCTTC. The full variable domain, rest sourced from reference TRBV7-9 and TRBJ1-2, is DTGVSQNPRHKITKRGQNVTFRCDPISEHNRLYWYRQTLGQGPEFLTYFQNEAQLEKSRLLSDRFSAERPKGSFSTLEIQRTEQGDSAMYLCASSPDGTLKGYTFGSGTRLTVV.

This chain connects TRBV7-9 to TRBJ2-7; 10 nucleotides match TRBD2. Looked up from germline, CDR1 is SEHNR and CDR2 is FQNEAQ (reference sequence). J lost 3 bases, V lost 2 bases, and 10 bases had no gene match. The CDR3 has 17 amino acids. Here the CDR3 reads CASSLSHQREGLYEQYF. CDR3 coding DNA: TGTGCCAGCAGCTTATCCCATCAGCGGGAGGGCCTCTACGAGCAGTACTTC.

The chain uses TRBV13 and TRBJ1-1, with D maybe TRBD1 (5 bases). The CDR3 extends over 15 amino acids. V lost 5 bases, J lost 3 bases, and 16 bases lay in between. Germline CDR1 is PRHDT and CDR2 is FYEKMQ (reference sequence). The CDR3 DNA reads TGTGCCAGCAGCCCCTACGGGGGGATGGACACTGAAGCTTTCTTT. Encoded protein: CASSPYGGMDTEAFF.

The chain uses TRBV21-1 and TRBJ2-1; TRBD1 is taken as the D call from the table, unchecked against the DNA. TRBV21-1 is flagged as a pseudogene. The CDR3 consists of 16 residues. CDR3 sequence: CASSIGCRGTYNEQFF. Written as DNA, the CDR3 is TGTGCCAGCAGCATAGGGTGCAGGGGGACCTACAATGAGCAGTTCTTC.

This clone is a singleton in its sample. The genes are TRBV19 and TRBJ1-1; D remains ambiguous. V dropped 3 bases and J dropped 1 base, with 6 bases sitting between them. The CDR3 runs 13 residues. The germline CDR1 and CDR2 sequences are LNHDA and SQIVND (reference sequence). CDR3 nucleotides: TGTGCCAGTAGTATTGAGCGGAACACTGAAGCTTTCTTT. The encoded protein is CASSIERNTEAFF. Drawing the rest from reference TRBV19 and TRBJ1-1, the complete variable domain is DGGITQSPKYLFRKEGQNVTLSCEQNLNHDAMYWYRQDPGQGLRLIYYSQIVNDFQKGDIAEGYSVSREKKESFPLTVTSAQKNPTAFYLCASSIERNTEAFFGQGTRLTVV.

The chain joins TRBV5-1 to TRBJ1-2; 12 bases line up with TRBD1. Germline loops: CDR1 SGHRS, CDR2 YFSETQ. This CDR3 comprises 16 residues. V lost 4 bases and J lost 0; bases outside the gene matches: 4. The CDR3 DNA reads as TGCGCCAGCAGCGAGGGACAGGGGGCTTCTAACTATGGCTACACCTTC. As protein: CASSEGQGASNYGYTF.

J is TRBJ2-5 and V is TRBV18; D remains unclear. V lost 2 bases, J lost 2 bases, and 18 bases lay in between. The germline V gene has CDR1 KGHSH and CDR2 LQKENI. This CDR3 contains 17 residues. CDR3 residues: CASSPTTTTKEQETQYF. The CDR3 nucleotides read TGTGCCAGCTCACCAACCACCACAACCAAAGAACAAGAGACCCAGTACTTC.

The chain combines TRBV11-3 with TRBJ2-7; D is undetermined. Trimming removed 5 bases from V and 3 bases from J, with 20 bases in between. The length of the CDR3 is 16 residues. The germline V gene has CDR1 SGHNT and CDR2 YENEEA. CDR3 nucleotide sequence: TGTGCCAGCAGCCCCCTCCACGGAGTGAACCTCTACGAGCAGTACTTC. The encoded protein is CASSPLHGVNLYEQYF.

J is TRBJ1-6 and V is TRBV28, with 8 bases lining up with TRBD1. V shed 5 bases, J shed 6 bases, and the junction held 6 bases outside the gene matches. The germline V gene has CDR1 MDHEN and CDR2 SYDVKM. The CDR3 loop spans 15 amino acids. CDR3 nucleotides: TGTGCCAGCAGTCCCCCGGACAGGGTTAATTCACCCCTCCACTTT. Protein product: CASSPPDRVNSPLHF.

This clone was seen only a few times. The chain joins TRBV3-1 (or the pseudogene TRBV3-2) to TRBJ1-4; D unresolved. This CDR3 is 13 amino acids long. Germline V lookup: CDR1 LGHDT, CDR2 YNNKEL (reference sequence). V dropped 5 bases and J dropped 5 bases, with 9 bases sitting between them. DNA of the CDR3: TGTGCCAGCAGCTCTCTAGCGAATGAAAAACTGTTTTTT. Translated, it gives CASSSLANEKLFF.

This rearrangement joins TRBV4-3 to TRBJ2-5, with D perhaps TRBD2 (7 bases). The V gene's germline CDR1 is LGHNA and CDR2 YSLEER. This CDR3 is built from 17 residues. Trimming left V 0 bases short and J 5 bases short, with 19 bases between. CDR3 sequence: CASSQDRGGARGETQYF. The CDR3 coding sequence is TGCGCCAGCAGCCAAGATCGAGGGGGGGCCCGCGGGGAGACCCAGTACTTC.

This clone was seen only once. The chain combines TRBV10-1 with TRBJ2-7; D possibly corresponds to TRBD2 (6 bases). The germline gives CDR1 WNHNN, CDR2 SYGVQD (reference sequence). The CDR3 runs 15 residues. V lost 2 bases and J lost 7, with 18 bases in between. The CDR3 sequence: CASSETGTRSWEQYF. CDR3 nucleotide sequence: TGCGCCAGCAGTGAGACCGGGACTCGGTCTTGGGAGCAGTACTTC.

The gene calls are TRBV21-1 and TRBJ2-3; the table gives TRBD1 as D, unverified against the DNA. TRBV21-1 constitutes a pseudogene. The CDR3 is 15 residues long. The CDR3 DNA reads TGTGCCAGCAGCAACCGGGACAGGGGCTCCAATACGCAGTATTTT. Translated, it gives CASSNRDRGSNTQYF.

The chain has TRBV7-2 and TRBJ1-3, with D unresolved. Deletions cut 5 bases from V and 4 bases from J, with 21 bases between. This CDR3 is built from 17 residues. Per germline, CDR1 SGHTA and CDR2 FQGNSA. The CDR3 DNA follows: TGTGCCAGCAGCCTCGCGGGAACAAGGGCATACGGAAACACCATATATTTT. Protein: CASSLAGTRAYGNTIYF.

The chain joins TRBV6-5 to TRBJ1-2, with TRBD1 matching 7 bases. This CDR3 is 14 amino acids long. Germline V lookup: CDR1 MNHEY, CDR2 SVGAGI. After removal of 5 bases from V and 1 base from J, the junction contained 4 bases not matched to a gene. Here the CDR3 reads CASSPTGYNYGYTF. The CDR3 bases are TGTGCCAGCAGTCCGACAGGGTATAACTATGGCTACACCTTC.

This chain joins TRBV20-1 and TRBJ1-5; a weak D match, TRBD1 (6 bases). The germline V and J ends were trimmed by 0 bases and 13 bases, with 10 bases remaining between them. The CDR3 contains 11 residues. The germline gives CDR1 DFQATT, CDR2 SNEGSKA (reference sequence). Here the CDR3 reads CSARDMGAQHF. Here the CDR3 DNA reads TGCAGTGCTAGAGATATGGGGGCACAGCATTTT.

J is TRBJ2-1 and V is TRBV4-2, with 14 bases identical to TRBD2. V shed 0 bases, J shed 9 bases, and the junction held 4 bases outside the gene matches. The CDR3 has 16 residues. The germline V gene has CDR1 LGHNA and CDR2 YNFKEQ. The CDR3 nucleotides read TGTGCCAGCAGCCAAGATGTAGGGACTAGCGGGAGTGAGCAGTTCTTC. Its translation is CASSQDVGTSGSEQFF.